This T cell receptor beta chain originates from a study of CD8 T cells in ankylosing spondylitis. Regarding the study as a whole: Reports say disease-linked clones showed up significantly more in matched ankylosing spondylitis synovial fluid. Disease-associated clonotypes exhibited CD8+ identity and were relatively infrequent in peripheral blood.

From the 5' RACE reads, TCRdb called clonotypes with MiXCR, one entry per CDR3 protein. The sample yields around 300,000 distinct CDR3 sequences, roughly 14% seen once. As for this clonotype: Its matching antigen is unknown.

Germline V CDR1 and CDR2: SQVTM, ANQGSEA. CDR3 length equals 12 residues. Trimming left V 2 bases short and J 2 bases short, with 5 bases between. The clonotype comes from a male donor with ankylosing spondylitis or in good health (not recorded which). The sample comprised blood, either unsorted or a sorted T cell fraction (not recorded which). The chain employs TRBV29-1 and TRBJ2-3; no reliable D call. CDR3 sequence: CSVERDTDTQYF. Here the CDR3 DNA reads TGCAGCGTTGAAAGGGACACAGATACGCAGTATTTT.